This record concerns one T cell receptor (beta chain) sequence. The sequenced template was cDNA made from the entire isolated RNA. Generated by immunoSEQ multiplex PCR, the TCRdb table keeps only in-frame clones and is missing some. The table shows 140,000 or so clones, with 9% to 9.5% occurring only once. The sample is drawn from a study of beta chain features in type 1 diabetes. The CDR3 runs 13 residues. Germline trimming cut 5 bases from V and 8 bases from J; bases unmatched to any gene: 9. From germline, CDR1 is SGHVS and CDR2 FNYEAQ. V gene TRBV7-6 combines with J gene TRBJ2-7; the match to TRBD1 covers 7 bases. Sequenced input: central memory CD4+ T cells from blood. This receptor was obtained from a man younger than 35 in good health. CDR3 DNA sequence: TGTGCCAGCAGCCCTTCCCCGGGACAGCAGCAGTACTTC. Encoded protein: CASSPSPGQQQYF.